This T cell receptor beta chain was observed in a study of identical twins listed by TCRdb under 2016. Regarding the research as a whole: The study deep-sequenced TCR alpha and beta repertoires from monozygotic twins, unrelated adults of various ages and cord blood to test whether fetal clonotypes persist. Replicate twin experiments were performed at different times using different library preparation protocols to rule out contamination.

Reading the germline V gene (reference sequence) gives CDR1 DFQATT and CDR2 SNEGSKA. The CDR3 contains 12 residues, cysteine and phenylalanine counted. The read is trimmed to its CDR3 DNA, 36 bases read in frame from base 1. V is shortened by 3 bases, J by 1 base, and the region joining them spans 6 bases. Broad study findings and their caveats: Invariant T cells such as MAIT and iNKT could partly confound zero-insertion analyses, although diverse VJ usage argued against such confounding for most clonotypes. Compared with coincidental sharing between unrelated individuals, out-of-frame TCR alpha sequences shared between twins showed an excess of sequences with low generation probability. The excess sharing between twins in beta out-of-frame sequences was weaker because fewer shared sequences reduced the signal-to-noise ratio. Fewer insertions were carried by abundant cord blood beta clonotypes; a weaker similar trend was observed in young adult naive repertoires, while no such trend was observed in memory repertoires. Because the same donors could not be followed over many years, conclusions were based on cross-sectional statistical analysis. In monozygotic twins, recombination models systematically underestimated out-of-frame TCR alpha sharing, but the models matched the sharing seen between unrelated individuals.

The library was generated by 5' RACE. The run used an Illumina HiSeq 2000. A universal primer binding site was added through template switching, and the final cDNA carried a unique molecular identifier so that TCR cDNA molecules could be counted accurately. First-strand cDNA for TCR alpha and beta chains was synthesized from specific primers in the conserved constant-segment region. To control for contamination, every cDNA library carried two barcodes: a SMART-Mk sample barcode plus Illumina barcodes. TruSeq adapter sequences and Illumina sample barcodes were added in two successive PCR steps. TCR alpha and beta cDNA libraries were sequenced on the Illumina HiSeq platform with custom primers. Per the authors' processing: Raw reads were processed with MiGEC to extract unique molecular identifiers, and MiXCR was used to determine CDR3 positions. For each individual, recombination models were inferred using an EM algorithm with the repgenHMM and IGoR tools. The tcR package in R was used for shared clonotype analysis, with sharing normalized by the product of cloneset sizes. To study raw recombination free of thymic and clonal selection effects, out-of-frame nonproductive sequences were analyzed. The public reads were run again by TCRdb, first through fastp at Q25 and then through MiXCR, and only productive beta chains were kept. For every CDR3 protein sequence, its rows merge into one entry that carries the most common genes and DNA. TCRdb assigned the V and J calls; the authors' analysis was not used. The sample has fewer than 650,000 distinct CDR3 sequences on record, about 7.1% of them singletons. The ten top clones hold 1.5% to 2% of the sample.

Every donor in the study was a healthy Caucasian. The twin cohort comprised three pairs of female monozygotic twins, all aged about 18 to 30 years. RNA for TCR libraries was isolated from peripheral blood mononuclear cells. Notes on this clonotype: The clone's antigen remains unknown. Base qualities were left out, and no much larger clone turns up one base away.

The same data also went into a second study, on yellow fever vaccine responses in identical twins. The second study's paper adds: The authors reported that the T cell response to vaccination in identical twins appeared partly convergent and partly personalized. Focusing on identical twins, the study followed the T cell clones that responded to the vaccine, and did so with precision.

The sequence was collected from a woman younger than 35 in good health. The chain links TRBV20-1 with TRBJ2-5, with the D gene call left open. The sequenced material came from PBMCs. The CDR3 reads as follows: CSASLSQETQYF. The DNA sequence is as follows: TGCAGTGCTAGCCTGTCCCAAGAGACCCAGTACTTC.